Reported below is one TCR beta chain. This sample was included in a study of radiation and T cells in renal cell carcinoma. The protocol was immunoSEQ multiplex PCR, while the TCRdb copy is restricted to in-frame clones and leaves out a portion. The sample includes about 140,000 clones, roughly 80% of them seen just once. The sample's time point: baseline pretreatment blood. Sample treatment: 15 Gy SBRT to primary tumor, nephrectomy 4 weeks later. Germline V gives CDR1 MNHNS, CDR2 SASEGT. J lost 3 bases, V lost 4 bases, and 8 bases had no gene match. The CDR3 extends over 16 amino acids. The sample in question was blood, obtained from a patient whose treatment included radiotherapy and nephrectomy. The sequence was obtained from a woman aged 45-60 years with renal cell carcinoma. V usage is TRBV6-1 and J usage is TRBJ2-1, with 8 bases matching TRBD2. CDR3 in amino acids: CASSGPTTSGYNEQFF. CDR3 sequence (DNA): TGTGCCAGCAGTGGACCTACAACTAGCGGCTACAATGAGCAGTTCTTC.